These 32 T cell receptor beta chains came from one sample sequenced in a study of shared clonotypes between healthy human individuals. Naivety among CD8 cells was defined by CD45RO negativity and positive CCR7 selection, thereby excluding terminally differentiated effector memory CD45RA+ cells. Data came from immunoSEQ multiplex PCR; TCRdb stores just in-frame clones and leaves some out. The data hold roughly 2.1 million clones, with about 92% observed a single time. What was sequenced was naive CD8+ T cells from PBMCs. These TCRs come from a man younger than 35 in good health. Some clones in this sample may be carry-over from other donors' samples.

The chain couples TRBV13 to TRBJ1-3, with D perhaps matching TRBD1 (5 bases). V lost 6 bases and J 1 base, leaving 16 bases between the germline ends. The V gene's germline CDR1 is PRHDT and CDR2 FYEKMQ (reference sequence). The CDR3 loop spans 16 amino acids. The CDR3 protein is CASSPSGLGSGNTIYF. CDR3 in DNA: TGTGCCAGCAGTCCGTCAGGGTTGGGTTCTGGAAACACCATATATTTT.

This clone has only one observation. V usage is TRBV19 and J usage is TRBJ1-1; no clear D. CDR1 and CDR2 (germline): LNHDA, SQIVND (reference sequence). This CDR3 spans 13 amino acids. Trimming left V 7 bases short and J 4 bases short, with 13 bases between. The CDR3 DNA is TGTGCCAGTATCATGACCTCGGCCACTGAAGCTTTCTTT. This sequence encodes CASIMTSATEAFF.

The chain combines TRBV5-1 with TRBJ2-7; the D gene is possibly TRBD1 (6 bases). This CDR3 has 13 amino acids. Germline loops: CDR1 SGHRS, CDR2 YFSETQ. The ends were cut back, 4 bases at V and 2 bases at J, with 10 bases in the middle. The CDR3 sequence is CASSTRTAYEQYF. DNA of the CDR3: TGCGCCAGCAGCACAAGGACAGCCTACGAGCAGTACTTC.

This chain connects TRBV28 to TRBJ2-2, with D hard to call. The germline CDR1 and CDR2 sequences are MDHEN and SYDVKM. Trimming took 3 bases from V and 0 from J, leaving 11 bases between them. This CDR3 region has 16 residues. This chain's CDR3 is CASSFSGPSNTGELFF. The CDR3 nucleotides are TGTGCCAGCAGTTTCTCAGGACCCTCGAACACCGGGGAGCTGTTTTTT. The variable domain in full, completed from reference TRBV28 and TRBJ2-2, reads DVKVTQSSRYLVKRTGEKVFLECVQDMDHENMFWYRQDPGLGLRLIYFSYDVKMKEKGDIPEGYSVSREKKERFSLILESASTNQTSMYLCASSFSGPSNTGELFFGEGSRLTVL.

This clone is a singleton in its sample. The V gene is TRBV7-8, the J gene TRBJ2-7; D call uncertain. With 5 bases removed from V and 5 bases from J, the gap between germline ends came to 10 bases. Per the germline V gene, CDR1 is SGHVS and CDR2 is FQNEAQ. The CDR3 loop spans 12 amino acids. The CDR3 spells CASSPTLNEQYF. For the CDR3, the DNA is TGTGCCAGCAGCCCTACCCTCAACGAGCAGTACTTC.

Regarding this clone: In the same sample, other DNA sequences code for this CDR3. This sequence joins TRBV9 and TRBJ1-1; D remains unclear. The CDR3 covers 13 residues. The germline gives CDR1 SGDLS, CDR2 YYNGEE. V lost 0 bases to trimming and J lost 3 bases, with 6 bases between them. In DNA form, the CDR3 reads TGTGCCAGCAGCGTAGGCCGGGACACTGAAGCTTTCTTT. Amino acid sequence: CASSVGRDTEAFF.

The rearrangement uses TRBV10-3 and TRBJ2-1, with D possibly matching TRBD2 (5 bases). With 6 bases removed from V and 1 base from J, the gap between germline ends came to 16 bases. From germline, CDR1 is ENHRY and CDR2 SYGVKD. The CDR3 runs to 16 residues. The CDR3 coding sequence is TGTGCCATCAGCGAGGGTGCGGGTGATTCCTACAATGAGCAGTTCTTC. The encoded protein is CAISEGAGDSYNEQFF.

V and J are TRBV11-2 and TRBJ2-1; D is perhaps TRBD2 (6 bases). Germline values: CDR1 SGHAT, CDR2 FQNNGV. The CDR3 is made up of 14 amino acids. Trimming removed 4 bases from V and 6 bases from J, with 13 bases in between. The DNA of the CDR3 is TGTGCCAGCAGCTATATACCGGGGGTCAATGAGCAGTTCTTC. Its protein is CASSYIPGVNEQFF.

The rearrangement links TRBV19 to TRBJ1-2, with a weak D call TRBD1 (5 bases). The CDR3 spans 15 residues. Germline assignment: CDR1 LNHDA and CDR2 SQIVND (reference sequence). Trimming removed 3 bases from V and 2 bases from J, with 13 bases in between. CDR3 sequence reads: CASSIDAGPNYGYTF. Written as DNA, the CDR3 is TGTGCCAGTAGTATTGATGCAGGGCCCAACTATGGCTACACCTTC.

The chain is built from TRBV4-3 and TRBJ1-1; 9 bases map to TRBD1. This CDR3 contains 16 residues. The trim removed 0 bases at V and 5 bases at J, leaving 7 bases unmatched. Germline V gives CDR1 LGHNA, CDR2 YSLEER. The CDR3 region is CASSQDPTGGWTEAFF. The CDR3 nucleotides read TGCGCCAGCAGCCAAGACCCAACAGGGGGCTGGACTGAAGCTTTCTTT.

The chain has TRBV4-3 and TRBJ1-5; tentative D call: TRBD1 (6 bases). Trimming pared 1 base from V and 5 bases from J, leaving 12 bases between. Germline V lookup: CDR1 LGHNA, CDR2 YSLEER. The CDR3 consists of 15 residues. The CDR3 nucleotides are TGCGCCAGCAGCCAAGGTACAGGGTACGATCAGCCCCAGCATTTT. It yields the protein CASSQGTGYDQPQHF.

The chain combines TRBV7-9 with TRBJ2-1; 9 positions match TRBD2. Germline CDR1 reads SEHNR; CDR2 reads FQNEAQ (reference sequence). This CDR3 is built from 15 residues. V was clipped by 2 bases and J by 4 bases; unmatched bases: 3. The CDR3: CASSLSSGGYNEQFF. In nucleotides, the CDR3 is TGTGCCAGCAGCTTATCGAGCGGGGGGTACAATGAGCAGTTCTTC.

The CDR3 nucleotides read TGTGCCAGCAGCTTCTCTCTGTTCCTCAGGGGCCAACTAGCGGGATCCTACGAGCAGTACTTC. It translates to CASSFSLFLRGQLAGSYEQYF. The chain links TRBV7-3 to TRBJ2-7, with 10 bases lining up with TRBD2. Per germline, CDR1 SGHTA and CDR2 FQGTGA. Germline trimming cut 3 bases from V and 1 base from J; bases unmatched to any gene: 21. The CDR3 has 21 amino acids. The variable domain in full, completed from reference TRBV7-3 and TRBJ2-7, reads GAGVSQTPSNKVTEKGKYVELRCDPISGHTALYWYRQSLGQGPEFLIYFQGTGAADDSGLPNDRFFAVRPEGSVSTLKIQRTERGDSAVYLCASSFSLFLRGQLAGSYEQYFGPGTRLTVT.

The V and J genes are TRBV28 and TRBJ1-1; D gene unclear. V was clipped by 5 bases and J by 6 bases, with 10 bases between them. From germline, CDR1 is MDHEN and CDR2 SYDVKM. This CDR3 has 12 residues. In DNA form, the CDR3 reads TGTGCCAGCAGTCGCCCCCGGTCTGAAGCTTTCTTT. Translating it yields CASSRPRSEAFF.

The DNA for the CDR3 is TGTGCCAGCAGTTACGGGGGGGGAATGGGTGAGACCCAGTACTTC. Translating gives CASSYGGGMGETQYF. The chain has TRBV6-5 and TRBJ2-5, with 7 bases identical to TRBD2. The germline gives CDR1 MNHEY, CDR2 SVGAGI. The CDR3 is 15 amino acids. With 2 bases clipped from V and 5 bases from J, the junction kept 8 bases outside the gene matches.

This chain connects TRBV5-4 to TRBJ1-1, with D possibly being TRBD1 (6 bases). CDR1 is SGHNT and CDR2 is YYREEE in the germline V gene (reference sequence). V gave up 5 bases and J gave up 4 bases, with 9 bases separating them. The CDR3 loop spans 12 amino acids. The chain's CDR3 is CASRTGSTEAFF. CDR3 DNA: TGTGCCAGCAGAACAGGGTCCACTGAAGCTTTCTTT.

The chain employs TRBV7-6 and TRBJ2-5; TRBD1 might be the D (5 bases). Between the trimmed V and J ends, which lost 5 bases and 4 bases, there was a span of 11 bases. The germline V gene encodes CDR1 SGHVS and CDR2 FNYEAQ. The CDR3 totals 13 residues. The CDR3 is CASSARVSETQYF. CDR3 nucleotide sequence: TGTGCCAGCAGCGCCAGGGTATCAGAGACCCAGTACTTC.

CDR3 in amino acids: CASSLEGPGSSYNEQFF. DNA of the CDR3: TGTGCCAGCAGTTTAGAGGGTCCCGGGAGTTCCTACAATGAGCAGTTCTTC. The gene calls are TRBV27 and TRBJ2-1, with D tentatively TRBD2 (6 bases). V was clipped by 2 bases and J by 1 base, with 15 bases between them. Germline CDR1 MNHEY, CDR2 SMNVEV (reference sequence). This CDR3 comprises 17 residues.

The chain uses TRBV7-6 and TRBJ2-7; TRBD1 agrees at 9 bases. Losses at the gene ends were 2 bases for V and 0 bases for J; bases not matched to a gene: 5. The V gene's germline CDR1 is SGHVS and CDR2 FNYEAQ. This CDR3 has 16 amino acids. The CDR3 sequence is CASSLLGTGLSYEQYF. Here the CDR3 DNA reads TGTGCCAGCAGCTTACTTGGGACAGGGCTCTCCTACGAGCAGTACTTC.

The CDR3 region has the DNA TGTGCCAGCAGCGCGGGCCGGGAGCAGTTCTTC. Its translation: CASSAGREQFF. The V and J genes are TRBV11-3 and TRBJ2-1; D may be TRBD2 (5 bases). The CDR3 contains 11 residues. Germline loops: CDR1 SGHNT, CDR2 YENEEA. The V and J ends lost 5 bases and 10 bases respectively, with 9 bases between them.

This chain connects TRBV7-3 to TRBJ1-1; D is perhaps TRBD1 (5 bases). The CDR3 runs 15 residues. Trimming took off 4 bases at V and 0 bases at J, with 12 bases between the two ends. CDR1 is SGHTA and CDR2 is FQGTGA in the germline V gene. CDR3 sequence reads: CASSSMGGLNTEAFF. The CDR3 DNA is TGTGCCAGCAGCTCGATGGGGGGTTTGAACACTGAAGCTTTCTTT.

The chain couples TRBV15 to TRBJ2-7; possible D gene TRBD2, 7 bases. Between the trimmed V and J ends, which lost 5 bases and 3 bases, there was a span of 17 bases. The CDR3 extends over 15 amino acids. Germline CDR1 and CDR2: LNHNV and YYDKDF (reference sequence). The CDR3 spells CATSVGGASYYEQYF. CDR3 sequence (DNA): TGTGCCACCAGCGTAGGGGGGGCAAGCTACTACGAGCAGTACTTC.

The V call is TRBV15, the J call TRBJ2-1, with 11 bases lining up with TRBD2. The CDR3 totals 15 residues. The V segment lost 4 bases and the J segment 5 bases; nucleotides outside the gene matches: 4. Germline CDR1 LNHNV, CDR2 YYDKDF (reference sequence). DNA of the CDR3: TGTGCCACCAGCAAAATAGCGGGAGGGGACAATGAGCAGTTCTTC. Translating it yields CATSKIAGGDNEQFF.

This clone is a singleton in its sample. CDR3 loop: CASADLTDTQYF. The CDR3 DNA sequence: TGTGCCAGCGCTGACCTAACAGATACGCAGTATTTT. The chain is built from TRBV11-2 and TRBJ2-3, with D unresolved. CDR1 SGHAT and CDR2 FQNNGV come from the germline V gene. The germline V and J ends were trimmed by 8 bases and 3 bases, with 9 bases remaining between them. This CDR3 spans 12 amino acids.

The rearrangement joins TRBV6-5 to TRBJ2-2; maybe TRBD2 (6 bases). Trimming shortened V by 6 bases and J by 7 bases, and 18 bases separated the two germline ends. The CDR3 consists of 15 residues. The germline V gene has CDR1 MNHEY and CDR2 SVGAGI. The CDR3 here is CASRALWEVDGELFF. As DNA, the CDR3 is TGTGCCAGCAGGGCACTTTGGGAGGTCGACGGGGAGCTGTTTTTT.

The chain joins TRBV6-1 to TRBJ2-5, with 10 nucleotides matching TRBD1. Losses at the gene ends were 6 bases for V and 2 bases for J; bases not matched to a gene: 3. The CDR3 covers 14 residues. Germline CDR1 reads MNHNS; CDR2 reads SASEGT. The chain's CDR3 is CASSRDRGQETQYF. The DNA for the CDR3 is TGTGCCAGCAGCCGGGACAGGGGTCAAGAGACCCAGTACTTC.

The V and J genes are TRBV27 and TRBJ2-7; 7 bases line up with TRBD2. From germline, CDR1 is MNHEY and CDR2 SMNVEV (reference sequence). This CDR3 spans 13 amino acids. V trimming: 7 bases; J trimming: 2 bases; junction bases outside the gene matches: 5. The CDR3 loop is CASKAGQTYEQYF. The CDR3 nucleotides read TGTGCCAGCAAAGCGGGGCAAACCTACGAGCAGTACTTC.

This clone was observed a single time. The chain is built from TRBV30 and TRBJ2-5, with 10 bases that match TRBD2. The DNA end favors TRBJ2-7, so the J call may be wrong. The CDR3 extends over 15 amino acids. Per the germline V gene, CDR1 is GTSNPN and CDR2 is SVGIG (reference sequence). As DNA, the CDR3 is TGTGCCTGGAGTGGGACTAGCGGAGGCCTCTACGAGCAGTACTTC. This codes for CAWSGTSGGLYEQYF.

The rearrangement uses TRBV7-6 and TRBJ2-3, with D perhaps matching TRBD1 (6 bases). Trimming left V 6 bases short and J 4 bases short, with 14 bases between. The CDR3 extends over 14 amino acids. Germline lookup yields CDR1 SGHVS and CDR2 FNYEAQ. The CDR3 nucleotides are TGTGCCAGCAGTACTACAGGGCCCGCAGATACGCAGTATTTT. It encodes CASSTTGPADTQYF.

Here the CDR3 DNA reads TGTGCCAGCAGCTATGGGGAGTTTGGCGGGGATACGCAGTATTTT. Its translation: CASSYGEFGGDTQYF. The V call is TRBV11-2, the J call TRBJ2-3; weak D call: TRBD2 (5 bases). Between the trimmed V and J ends, which lost 4 bases and 6 bases, there was a span of 17 bases. CDR1 is SGHAT and CDR2 is FQNNGV in the germline V gene. The CDR3 extends over 15 amino acids.

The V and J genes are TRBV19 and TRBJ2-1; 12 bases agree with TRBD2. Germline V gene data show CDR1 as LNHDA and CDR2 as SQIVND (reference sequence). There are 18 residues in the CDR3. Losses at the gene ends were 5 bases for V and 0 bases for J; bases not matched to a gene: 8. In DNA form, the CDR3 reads TGTGCCAGTAGTTTATCACCGGGACTAGCGGGCTCCTACAATGAGCAGTTCTTC. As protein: CASSLSPGLAGSYNEQFF.

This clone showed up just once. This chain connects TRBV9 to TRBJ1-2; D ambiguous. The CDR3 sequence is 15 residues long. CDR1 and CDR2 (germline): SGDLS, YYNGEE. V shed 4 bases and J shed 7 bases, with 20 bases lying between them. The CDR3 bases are TGTGCCAGCAGCCCCGACACGGCTCGGTCGGGTGGCTACACCTTC. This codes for CASSPDTARSGGYTF.